The 11 T cell receptor beta chains below come from one sample, sequenced in a study of blood T cell repertoires in COVID-19. The protocol was immunoSEQ multiplex PCR, while the TCRdb copy is restricted to in-frame clones and leaves out a portion. The profile shows around 270,000 clones, roughly 86% of them singletons. The sample consisted of peripheral blood. The receptors shown here come from a man aged 40-50 years who had recovered from COVID-19.

V usage is TRBV20-1 and J usage is TRBJ2-7; the D is unclear. CDR3 size: 11 residues. The germline V gene has CDR1 DFQATT and CDR2 SNEGSKA (reference sequence). The V gene lost 0 bases and the J gene lost 11 bases, with 11 bases spanning the gap. This chain's CDR3 is CSARDSAYEYF. CDR3 DNA sequence: TGCAGTGCTAGAGATTCTGCCTATGAGTACTTC.

This chain uses TRBV29-1 with TRBJ2-3, with TRBD1 matching over 7 bases. Germline CDR1 and CDR2: SQVTM and ANQGSEA. The junction had 7 bases not matched to a gene; V was cut back by 7 bases and J by 6 bases. The CDR3 is 12 residues long. CDR3 DNA sequence: TGCAGCGCCGGGGACAGCGGTGATACGCAGTATTTT. Amino acids: CSAGDSGDTQYF.

The genes are TRBV5-6 and TRBJ2-7; 9 bases are shared with TRBD1. Germline V lookup: CDR1 SGHDT, CDR2 YYEEEE. V lost 1 base, J lost 3 bases, and 5 bases stayed unmatched. This CDR3 has 15 amino acids. In nucleotides, the CDR3 is TGTGCCAGCAGCTTGTTCGGGACAGGGATCTACGAGCAGTACTTC. It is translated as CASSLFGTGIYEQYF.

The rearrangement uses TRBV7-8 and TRBJ2-7; TRBD1 agrees at 8 bases. The CDR3 totals 15 residues. Trimming removed 5 bases from V and 5 bases from J; junction bases left unmatched: 11. In germline, CDR1 is SGHVS, CDR2 FQNEAQ. CDR3 coding DNA: TGTGCCAGCAGCAAAACCGGACAGGGAAGAAACGAGCAGTACTTC. Translation gives CASSKTGQGRNEQYF.

The gene calls are TRBV27 and TRBJ1-1; D ambiguous. Germline V gene lookup returns CDR1 MNHEY and CDR2 SMNVEV (reference sequence). The CDR3 covers 13 residues. Trimming cost V 2 bases and J 4 bases, with 8 bases left between them. CDR3 nucleotide sequence: TGTGCCAGCAGTTTAAGTGGCCTCACTGAAGCTTTCTTT. Residues: CASSLSGLTEAFF.

V is TRBV6-5 and J is TRBJ2-7, with 10 bases that match TRBD1. The CDR3 spans 15 residues. The ends lost 6 bases at V and 6 bases at J; junction bases unmatched: 11. Germline values: CDR1 MNHEY, CDR2 SVGAGI. The CDR3 DNA sequence: TGTGCCAGCAGGTTCCTCCGGGACAGGGGTGGCGAGCAGTACTTC. Residues: CASRFLRDRGGEQYF.

The chain is built from TRBV5-1 and TRBJ1-5; D perhaps matches TRBD1 (6 bases). Trimming took off 2 bases at V and 6 bases at J, with 9 bases between the two ends. This CDR3 has 13 amino acids. The germline V gene has CDR1 SGHRS and CDR2 YFSETQ. The CDR3 nucleotides read TGCGCCAGCAGCTTAACAGGGAGTCAGCCCCAGCATTTT. It is translated as CASSLTGSQPQHF.

The V gene is TRBV9, the J gene TRBJ2-1; TRBD2 might be the D (6 bases). CDR3 length equals 15 residues. The germline V gene encodes CDR1 SGDLS and CDR2 YYNGEE. V was shortened by 4 bases and J by 1 base, with 12 bases between the two germline ends. The CDR3 bases are TGTGCCAGCAGCCTATGGGGGGAGTCCTACAATGAGCAGTTCTTC. Its translation is CASSLWGESYNEQFF. Full variable domain (rest looked up from reference TRBV9 and TRBJ2-1): DSGVTQTPKHLITATGQRVTLRCSPRSGDLSVYWYQQSLDQGLQFLIQYYNGEERAKGNILERFSAQQFPDLHSELNLSSLELGDSALYFCASSLWGESYNEQFFGPGTRLTVL.

To note about this clone: Distinct nucleotide sequences in the sample also encode this CDR3. The chain employs TRBV19 and TRBJ2-3; 7 nucleotides agree with TRBD2. Germline-derived CDR1 and CDR2 are LNHDA and SQIVND (reference sequence). Germline trimming cut 1 base from V and 5 bases from J; bases unmatched to any gene: 3. The length of the CDR3 is 14 residues. The CDR3 region has the DNA TGTGCCAGTAGTATAGGCGGGAGCCGAGATACGCAGTATTTT. Amino acid sequence: CASSIGGSRDTQYF. The full variable domain, rest sourced from reference TRBV19 and TRBJ2-3, is DGGITQSPKYLFRKEGQNVTLSCEQNLNHDAMYWYRQDPGQGLRLIYYSQIVNDFQKGDIAEGYSVSREKKESFPLTVTSAQKNPTAFYLCASSIGGSRDTQYFGPGTRLTVL.

In regard to this clone: A read error may produce the germline difference seen at one junction end. This rearrangement joins TRBV27 to TRBJ1-2; 7 positions match TRBD1. The germline CDR1 and CDR2 sequences are MNHEY and SMNVEV (reference sequence). CDR3 length: 12 amino acids. CDR3 region: CASRGQIYDYTF. CDR3 bases: TGTGCCAGCAGGGGACAGATCTATGACTACACCTTC.

This clone has a single count. The chain recombines TRBV20-1 with TRBJ1-2; D remains ambiguous. The CDR3 is 11 residues long. From germline, CDR1 is DFQATT and CDR2 SNEGSKA (reference sequence). Trimming took off 3 bases at V and 6 bases at J, with 8 bases between the two ends. CDR3 residues: CSASVADGYTF. For the CDR3, the DNA is TGCAGTGCTAGCGTGGCAGATGGCTACACCTTC.